The 14 T cell receptor beta chains given below trace back to one sample, sequenced in a study of STAT5B mutations in CD4+ large granular lymphocyte leukemia. The protocol was immunoSEQ multiplex PCR, while the TCRdb copy is restricted to in-frame clones and leaves out a portion. There are some 34,000 clones in the sample; just over 75% occur only once, and about 6.6% lies in the top ten. Sequenced: CD4+ T cells from blood buffy coats. These TCRs come from a human donor in good health.

This clone was counted only a few times. The CDR3 sequence is CASSLYGMEGYTF. The CDR3 nucleotides read TGTGCCAGCAGCTTATATGGGATGGAAGGCTACACCTTC. The gene calls are TRBV7-6 and TRBJ1-2, with D hard to call. Germline V gives CDR1 SGHVS, CDR2 FNYEAQ. The CDR3 contains 13 residues. Trimming cost V 2 bases and J 8 bases, with 12 bases left between them.

This clone occurred a few times. The rearrangement uses TRBV18 and TRBJ2-5; D is perhaps TRBD2 (6 bases). Germline V gene lookup returns CDR1 KGHSH and CDR2 LQKENI. The CDR3 extends over 15 amino acids. The germline V and J ends were trimmed by 6 bases and 1 base, with 15 bases remaining between them. The CDR3 is CASSGLEGGQETQYF. The CDR3 region has the DNA TGTGCCAGCTCGGGACTGGAGGGTGGCCAAGAGACCCAGTACTTC.

This clone occurred a few times. The V and J genes are TRBV7-9 and TRBJ1-5, with a possible D match to TRBD1 (5 bases). The CDR3 length is 18 residues. Germline values: CDR1 SEHNR, CDR2 FQNEAQ (reference sequence). The ends were cut back, 2 bases at V and 2 bases at J, with 19 bases in the middle. The CDR3 loop reads CASSLTDSGRGRNQPQHF. The CDR3 DNA sequence: TGTGCCAGCAGCTTAACGGACTCGGGGCGTGGACGCAATCAGCCCCAGCATTTT.

The J gene is TRBJ1-4, the V gene TRBV4-3; D remains unclear. Germline loops: CDR1 LGHNA, CDR2 YSLEER. V was trimmed by 0 bases and J by 4 bases, leaving 6 bases between them. The CDR3 covers 14 residues. The CDR3 DNA is TGCGCCAGCAGCCAAGATCGACGTAATGAAAAACTGTTTTTT. It specifies CASSQDRRNEKLFF.

DNA of the CDR3: TGCGCCAGCAGCGCCGACGCAAACAGGGAAAGAGGCTACACCTTC. Its translation is CASSADANRERGYTF. V gene TRBV5-1 combines with J gene TRBJ1-2, with D perhaps matching TRBD1 (6 bases). This CDR3 is built from 15 residues. Trimming pared 4 bases from V and 8 bases from J, leaving 21 bases between. CDR1 and CDR2 (germline): SGHRS, YFSETQ.

This chain connects TRBV27 to TRBJ1-2; TRBD1 is a possible D gene (5 bases). CDR3 size: 16 residues. Trimming shortened V by 6 bases and J by 1 base, and 18 bases separated the two germline ends. CDR1 is MNHEY, CDR2 SMNVEV, per germline (reference sequence). CDR3 in amino acids: CASRGYGGFGNYGYTF. The CDR3 DNA follows: TGTGCCAGCAGAGGCTACGGGGGGTTCGGTAACTATGGCTACACCTTC.

The chain has TRBV5-3 and TRBJ1-4, with no clear D. TRBV5-3 is annotated as an ORF whose role is uncertain. V was cut by 4 bases and J by 3 bases, with 16 bases left in between. CDR3 length equals 16 residues. The CDR3 nucleotides read TGTGCCAGAAGCCCCTCCGCCCTGAGGCCTAATGAAAAACTGTTTTTT. Translated: CARSPSALRPNEKLFF.

This clone appeared a few times. The gene calls are TRBV2 and TRBJ1-1; a possible D gene is TRBD1 (6 bases). V lost 3 bases and J lost 5, with 19 bases in between. The CDR3 is 16 residues long. The germline V gene has CDR1 SNHLY and CDR2 FYNNEI. The CDR3 spells CASSEGGQGRGTEAFF. CDR3 nucleotides: TGTGCCAGCAGTGAGGGGGGGCAGGGGAGAGGAACTGAAGCTTTCTTT. Drawing the rest from reference TRBV2 and TRBJ1-1, the complete variable domain is EPEVTQTPSHQVTQMGQEVILRCVPISNHLYFYWYRQILGQKVEFLVSFYNNEISEKSEIFDDQFSVERPDGSNFTLKIRSTKLEDSAMYFCASSEGGQGRGTEAFFGQGTRLTVV.

The chain links TRBV18 to TRBJ2-5; no clear D gene. V lost 3 bases, J lost 4 bases, and 12 bases lay in between. This CDR3 spans 14 amino acids. The V gene's germline CDR1 is KGHSH and CDR2 LQKENI. The CDR3 sequence is CASSPRAAGETQYF. The CDR3 DNA is TGTGCCAGCTCACCCCGAGCTGCCGGAGAGACCCAGTACTTC.

The V call is TRBV5-1, the J call TRBJ2-3; 7 bases fit TRBD2. V gave up 2 bases and J gave up 0 bases; unmatched junction bases: 6. Looked up from germline, CDR1 is SGHRS and CDR2 is YFSETQ. The CDR3 covers 16 residues. CDR3 in DNA: TGCGCCAGCAGCTTACTAGCGACCACTAGCACAGATACGCAGTATTTT. Its protein is CASSLLATTSTDTQYF.

This chain connects TRBV7-9 to TRBJ1-1, with D perhaps TRBD1 (6 bases). The V gene lost 7 bases and the J gene lost 3 bases, with 18 bases spanning the gap. Germline-derived CDR1 and CDR2 are SEHNR and FQNEAQ (reference sequence). The length of the CDR3 is 15 residues. CDR3 nucleotides: TGTGCCAGCACCACAGGGAACGGAGGGGACACTGAAGCTTTCTTT. Translation: CASTTGNGGDTEAFF.

This clone turned up a few times. J is TRBJ2-1 and V is TRBV5-1, with TRBD1 matching 8 bases. The CDR3 spans 15 residues. J gave up 5 bases and V 2 bases, and 6 bases lay outside the gene matches. CDR1 and CDR2 from the germline V gene are SGHRS and YFSETQ. In nucleotides, the CDR3 is TGCGCCAGCAGCTTCTACAGGGGGAGACACAATGAGCAGTTCTTC. Translation: CASSFYRGRHNEQFF. The full variable domain, completed using reference TRBV5-1 and TRBJ2-1, is KAGVTQTPRYLIKTRGQQVTLSCSPISGHRSVSWYQQTPGQGLQFLFEYFSETQRNKGNFPGRFSGRQFSNSRSEMNVSTLELGDSALYLCASSFYRGRHNEQFFGPGTRLTVL.

V and J are TRBV27 and TRBJ1-3, with D maybe TRBD1 (6 bases). Germline V lookup: CDR1 MNHEY, CDR2 SMNVEV (reference sequence). Trimming pared 5 bases from V and 0 bases from J, leaving 14 bases between. The CDR3 spans 16 residues. This chain's CDR3 is CASSTTGFSSGNTIYF. In DNA, the CDR3 is TGTGCCAGCAGTACTACAGGGTTTAGCTCTGGAAACACCATATATTTT.

The genes are TRBV7-2 and TRBJ2-3, with D maybe TRBD1 (5 bases). This CDR3 comprises 17 residues. Germline values: CDR1 SGHTA, CDR2 FQGNSA. V shed 1 base and J shed 1 base, with 15 bases lying between them. CDR3 in DNA: TGTGCCAGCAGCTTAGGGGGCAGACCCCAGGGCACAGATACGCAGTATTTT. Its protein product is CASSLGGRPQGTDTQYF.